Shown below are 25 T cell receptor beta chains from a single sample sequenced in a study of OX40 agonist ivuxolimab in advanced cancers. The protocol was immunoSEQ multiplex PCR, while the TCRdb copy is restricted to in-frame clones and leaves out a portion. This sample carries 70,000 to 80,000 clones, around nine tenths of them seen once, and the ten largest clones take about 0.9%. The starting material was CD4+ or CD8+ T cells sorted from blood, obtained in a trial of the OX40 agonist ivuxolimab. The receptors come from an adult with an advanced solid tumor such as melanoma, head and neck, liver or kidney cancer.

J is TRBJ2-7 and V is TRBV15; no clear D. Germline-derived CDR1 and CDR2 are LNHNV and YYDKDF (reference sequence). This CDR3 region has 14 residues. Trimming pared 0 bases from V and 6 bases from J, leaving 12 bases between. The DNA for the CDR3 is TGTGCCACCAGCAGAGATGTAGAATTCGGCGAGCAGTACTTC. Amino acids: CATSRDVEFGEQYF.

The V and J genes are TRBV5-1 and TRBJ2-1; TRBD1 matches at 9 bases. V shed 4 bases and J 7 bases; nucleotides not matched to a gene: 9. This CDR3 contains 15 residues. Germline V gives CDR1 SGHRS, CDR2 YFSETQ. The CDR3 DNA follows: TGCGCCAGCAGCGTCACAGGGGGCGTGGGAAATGAGCAGTTCTTC. This translates into CASSVTGGVGNEQFF. The variable domain in full, with the rest retrieved from reference TRBV5-1 and TRBJ2-1, is KAGVTQTPRYLIKTRGQQVTLSCSPISGHRSVSWYQQTPGQGLQFLFEYFSETQRNKGNFPGRFSGRQFSNSRSEMNVSTLELGDSALYLCASSVTGGVGNEQFFGPGTRLTVL.

This chain joins TRBV29-1 and TRBJ2-1, with D uncertain. CDR1 is SQVTM, CDR2 ANQGSEA, per germline. The V end lost 0 bases, the J end lost 0 bases, and 15 bases lay between the germline ends. The CDR3 has 17 amino acids. The CDR3 DNA follows: TGCAGCGTTGAAGATAGGAGCAGGAAGTTCTCCTACAATGAGCAGTTCTTC. Its protein product is CSVEDRSRKFSYNEQFF.

The chain carries TRBV7-9 and TRBJ2-5; 7 bases line up with TRBD1. Germline-derived CDR1 and CDR2 are SEHNR and FQNEAQ (reference sequence). The CDR3 spans 15 residues. Germline trimming cut 5 bases from V and 4 bases from J; bases unmatched to any gene: 10. CDR3 in amino acids: CASSPPFPGGETQYF. The CDR3 DNA sequence: TGTGCCAGCAGCCCTCCTTTCCCAGGGGGAGAGACCCAGTACTTC.

V and J are TRBV30 and TRBJ1-5; 11 positions match TRBD1. The CDR3 runs to 15 residues. In germline, CDR1 is GTSNPN, CDR2 SVGIG (reference sequence). The trim removed 4 bases at V and 5 bases at J, leaving 7 bases unmatched. This CDR3 reads CAWNYGGQGDQPQHF. As DNA, the CDR3 is TGTGCCTGGAACTACGGGGGACAGGGGGATCAGCCCCAGCATTTT. The full variable domain, completed using reference TRBV30 and TRBJ1-5, is SQTIHQWPATLVQPVGSPLSLECTVEGTSNPNLYWYRQAAGRGLQLLFYSVGIGQISSEVPQNLSASRPQDRQFILSSKKLLLSDSGFYLCAWNYGGQGDQPQHFGDGTRLSIL.

This rearrangement joins TRBV4-3 to TRBJ1-1; no clear D. Germline CDR1 is LGHNA and CDR2 is YSLEER. The CDR3 spans 16 residues. V lost 2 bases and J lost 3, with 16 bases in between. CDR3 DNA sequence: TGCGCCAGCAGCCAAAACCCGGCCTTCCCAGACACTGAAGCTTTCTTT. This encodes CASSQNPAFPDTEAFF.

The chain employs TRBV11-3 and TRBJ2-3, with 10 bases fitting TRBD2. The germline V gene has CDR1 SGHNT and CDR2 YENEEA. The CDR3 has 15 amino acids. V lost 5 bases to trimming and J lost 3 bases; unmatched junction nucleotides: 5. CDR3 DNA: TGTGCCAGCAGCCCAGCGGGAGGGCCAACAGATACGCAGTATTTT. Its protein product is CASSPAGGPTDTQYF.

The rearrangement links TRBV27 to TRBJ2-1; maybe TRBD1 (5 bases). V was cut by 3 bases and J by 5 bases, with 5 bases left in between. The V gene's germline CDR1 is MNHEY and CDR2 SMNVEV (reference sequence). There are 12 residues in the CDR3. This chain's CDR3 is CASSLGHNEQFF. CDR3 in DNA: TGTGCCAGCAGTTTGGGGCACAATGAGCAGTTCTTC.

This chain uses TRBV19 with TRBJ2-4; tentative D call: TRBD1 (6 bases). The CDR3 contains 14 residues. Germline CDR1 LNHDA, CDR2 SQIVND (reference sequence). V gave up 5 bases and J gave up 3 bases, with 11 bases separating them. CDR3 coding DNA: TGTGCCAGTAGTTTGGGACAAGGCAAAAACATTCAGTACTTC. Translated, it gives CASSLGQGKNIQYF. The whole variable domain, filled in from reference TRBV19 and TRBJ2-4, reads DGGITQSPKYLFRKEGQNVTLSCEQNLNHDAMYWYRQDPGQGLRLIYYSQIVNDFQKGDIAEGYSVSREKKESFPLTVTSAQKNPTAFYLCASSLGQGKNIQYFGAGTRLSVL.

This clone is a singleton in its sample. This chain links TRBV19 with TRBJ2-4; 12 positions match TRBD2. With 5 bases clipped from V and 13 bases from J, the junction kept 9 bases outside the gene matches. The CDR3 loop spans 14 amino acids. Germline V gene data show CDR1 as LNHDA and CDR2 as SQIVND (reference sequence). CDR3 nucleotide sequence: TGTGCCAGTAGTGTCGGACTAGCGGGAAATCTACAGTACTTC. It specifies CASSVGLAGNLQYF.

J is TRBJ2-7 and V is TRBV5-5; D remains ambiguous. The CDR3 consists of 14 residues. The V end was cut by 0 bases, the J end by 0 bases, with 7 bases between. Germline CDR1 reads SGHKS; CDR2 reads YYEKEE (reference sequence). This chain's CDR3 is CASSLVITSYEQYF. CDR3 sequence (DNA): TGTGCCAGCAGCTTGGTGATTACCTCCTACGAGCAGTACTTC. Drawing the rest from reference TRBV5-5 and TRBJ2-7, the complete variable domain is DAGVTQSPTHLIKTRGQQVTLRCSPISGHKSVSWYQQVLGQGPQFIFQYYEKEERGRGNFPDRFSARQFPNYSSELNVNALLLGDSALYLCASSLVITSYEQYFGPGTRLTVT.

The chain employs TRBV6-5 and TRBJ2-5; D may be TRBD2 (5 bases). This CDR3 has 16 residues. The germline V and J ends were trimmed by 2 bases and 4 bases, with 17 bases remaining between them. CDR1 MNHEY and CDR2 SVGAGI come from the germline V gene. The CDR3 spells CASSYMGSVPPETQYF. CDR3 sequence (DNA): TGTGCCAGCAGTTACATGGGGAGCGTTCCACCAGAGACCCAGTACTTC.

The chain recombines TRBV4-1 with TRBJ1-5; 7 nucleotides line up with TRBD1. This CDR3 has 15 amino acids. CDR1 and CDR2 (germline): MGHRA, YSYEKL. V shed 4 bases, J shed 6 bases, and the junction held 9 bases outside the gene matches. CDR3 in amino acids: CASSPGDRDGQPQHF. CDR3 coding DNA: TGCGCCAGCAGCCCCGGTGACAGGGATGGTCAGCCCCAGCATTTT.

Here the CDR3 reads CASTSSRGSFQETQYF. The CDR3 region has the DNA TGTGCCAGTACCTCGTCGCGCGGGAGTTTTCAAGAGACCCAGTACTTC. The rearrangement links TRBV19 to TRBJ2-5; 7 bases agree with TRBD2. With 7 bases clipped from V and 2 bases from J, the junction kept 13 bases outside the gene matches. The CDR3 contains 16 residues. Germline CDR1 LNHDA, CDR2 SQIVND (reference sequence).

This sequence joins TRBV5-1 and TRBJ2-1; no clear D. Germline V lookup: CDR1 SGHRS, CDR2 YFSETQ. The CDR3 spans 16 residues. V lost 0 bases and J 6 bases, leaving 16 bases between the germline ends. DNA for the CDR3: TGCGCCAGCAGCTTGGTTTACGCGGCCCCCCGCAATGAGCAGTTCTTC. This codes for CASSLVYAAPRNEQFF.

The gene calls are TRBV5-1 and TRBJ1-3, with D uncertain. This CDR3 is built from 14 residues. Trimming removed 2 bases at V and 2 bases at J, with 8 bases between. The germline CDR1 and CDR2 sequences are SGHRS and YFSETQ. The CDR3 DNA sequence: TGCGCCAGCAGCTTAACTGTTGCTGGAAACACCATATATTTT. This codes for CASSLTVAGNTIYF.

J is TRBJ1-5 and V is TRBV28, with no clear D. Between the trimmed V and J ends, which lost 3 bases and 7 bases, there was a span of 10 bases. CDR3 size: 13 residues. CDR1 MDHEN and CDR2 SYDVKM come from the germline V gene. DNA of the CDR3: TGTGCCAGCAGTTTGAGCAGGTGGCAGCCCCAGCATTTT. Its protein product is CASSLSRWQPQHF.

The chain carries TRBV7-9 and TRBJ1-2; TRBD1 matches 10 bases. Germline V gene sequence: CDR1 SEHNR, CDR2 FQNEAQ (reference sequence). The CDR3 length is 13 residues. V was pared by 1 base and J by 7 bases, with 0 bases of the junction left unmatched. CDR3 residues: CASSLGTGGGYTF. CDR3 nucleotide sequence: TGTGCCAGCAGCTTAGGGACAGGGGGTGGCTACACCTTC.

The rearrangement joins TRBV7-9 to TRBJ2-1, with TRBD2 identical over 11 bases. The germline V gene has CDR1 SEHNR and CDR2 FQNEAQ (reference sequence). J lost 4 bases, V lost 5 bases, and 7 bases had no gene match. This CDR3 region has 16 residues. The CDR3 here is CASSPMGLAAYNEQFF. The CDR3 region has the DNA TGTGCCAGCAGCCCCATGGGACTAGCGGCTTACAATGAGCAGTTCTTC. Using reference TRBV7-9 and TRBJ2-1 for the parts outside the CDR3, the full variable domain is DTGVSQNPRHKITKRGQNVTFRCDPISEHNRLYWYRQTLGQGPEFLTYFQNEAQLEKSRLLSDRFSAERPKGSFSTLEIQRTEQGDSAMYLCASSPMGLAAYNEQFFGPGTRLTVL.

V is TRBV7-8 and J is TRBJ2-3, with no clear D. The germline V gene has CDR1 SGHVS and CDR2 FQNEAQ. The CDR3 length is 10 residues. V shed 8 bases and J shed 4 bases, with 4 bases lying between them. CDR3 protein: CASGPDTQYF. The DNA for the CDR3 is TGTGCCAGCGGCCCAGATACGCAGTATTTT. The variable domain in full, completed from reference TRBV7-8 and TRBJ2-3, reads GAGVSQSPRYKVAKRGQDVALRCDPISGHVSLFWYQQALGQGPEFLTYFQNEAQLDKSGLPSDRFFAERPEGSVSTLKIQRTQQEDSAVYLCASGPDTQYFGPGTRLTVL.

V and J are TRBV2 and TRBJ2-3; the match to TRBD2 covers 9 bases. Germline V gene data show CDR1 as SNHLY and CDR2 as FYNNEI. There are 16 residues in the CDR3. V was clipped by 4 bases and J by 2 bases; unmatched bases: 7. The chain's CDR3 is CASSASPSGTTDTQYF. As DNA, the CDR3 is TGTGCCAGCAGTGCGTCCCCTAGCGGGACCACAGATACGCAGTATTTT.

The chain joins TRBV19 to TRBJ2-6, with D possibly being TRBD2 (5 bases). Trimming took 3 bases from V and 0 from J, leaving 6 bases between them. Germline CDR1 and CDR2: LNHDA and SQIVND (reference sequence). The CDR3 has 15 residues. CDR3 residues: CASSIAGSGANVLTF. In nucleotides, the CDR3 is TGTGCCAGTAGTATTGCGGGCTCTGGGGCCAACGTCCTGACTTTC. Full variable domain (remainder filled in from reference TRBV19 and TRBJ2-6): DGGITQSPKYLFRKEGQNVTLSCEQNLNHDAMYWYRQDPGQGLRLIYYSQIVNDFQKGDIAEGYSVSREKKESFPLTVTSAQKNPTAFYLCASSIAGSGANVLTFGAGSRLTVL.

This CDR3 is CASSSRGLGNRGTQYF. The CDR3 nucleotides read TGTGCCAGCAGCTCACGGGGCCTTGGAAACAGGGGTACGCAGTATTTT. The V gene is TRBV13, the J gene TRBJ2-3; 7 bases map to TRBD1. J was trimmed by 8 bases and V by 4 bases; bases with no gene match: 15. The CDR3 is 16 amino acids. Germline V gives CDR1 PRHDT, CDR2 FYEKMQ (reference sequence).

V and J are TRBV18 and TRBJ1-2; the D is unclear. Germline CDR1 is KGHSH and CDR2 is LQKENI. The CDR3 covers 15 residues. The V and J ends lost 2 bases and 5 bases respectively, with 15 bases between them. Written as DNA, the CDR3 is TGTGCCAGCTCACCAAATTCCCTTCTAAATTATGGCTACACCTTC. Translation: CASSPNSLLNYGYTF. Full variable domain (rest looked up from reference TRBV18 and TRBJ1-2): NAGVMQNPRHLVRRRGQEARLRCSPMKGHSHVYWYRQLPEEGLKFMVYLQKENIIDESGMPKERFSAEFPKEGPSILRIQQVVRGDSAAYFCASSPNSLLNYGYTFGSGTRLTVV.

This clone is a singleton in its sample. The chain couples TRBV20-1 to TRBJ2-3; D unclear. Germline V gene sequence: CDR1 DFQATT, CDR2 SNEGSKA (reference sequence). This CDR3 comprises 11 residues. V was shortened by 3 bases and J by 6 bases, with 7 bases between the two germline ends. The CDR3: CSASVGDTQYF. CDR3 DNA sequence: TGCAGTGCTAGCGTGGGGGATACGCAGTATTTT.